Each of the 8 T cell receptor beta chains below was sequenced from the same sample in a study of T cell responses to AZD1222 COVID-19 vaccine. Measured with immunoSEQ multiplex PCR; TCRdb has only the in-frame clones, and not every one. The sample shows tens of thousands of clones, 80% to 90% of them seen only once. The sample was peripheral blood, taken 28 days after the second AZD1222 dose. The source is an adult who received the AZD1222 COVID-19 vaccine.

The chain couples TRBV28 to TRBJ2-7; D is unclear. V lost 7 bases and J 4 bases, leaving 8 bases between the germline ends. The CDR3 has 11 amino acids. Germline lookup yields CDR1 MDHEN and CDR2 SYDVKM. The CDR3 region is CASTLGYEQYF. In nucleotides, the CDR3 is TGTGCCAGCACCCTGGGGTACGAGCAGTACTTC.

The chain couples TRBV4-2 to TRBJ1-2; the D gene is possibly TRBD1 (5 bases). V was trimmed by 3 bases and J by 0 bases, leaving 20 bases between them. Germline V CDR1 and CDR2: LGHNA, YNFKEQ. The CDR3 has 18 residues. CDR3 bases: TGTGCCAGCAGCCATGCTGGGCAGGGCCAGGTCGCTAACTATGGCTACACCTTC. It codes for CASSHAGQGQVANYGYTF.

This clone was observed a handful of times. V usage is TRBV5-1 and J usage is TRBJ1-2; TRBD1 agrees at 8 bases. The germline V gene encodes CDR1 SGHRS and CDR2 YFSETQ. This CDR3 contains 13 residues. The trim removed 2 bases at V and 8 bases at J, leaving 5 bases unmatched. CDR3 in DNA: TGCGCCAGCAGCTTACAGGGGGATCGAGGCTACACCTTC. Translated, it gives CASSLQGDRGYTF.

This clone was observed a handful of times. The chain combines TRBV7-2 with TRBJ1-5; D is unresolved. Trimming took 5 bases from V and 6 from J, leaving 17 bases between them. The germline CDR1 and CDR2 sequences are SGHTA and FQGNSA. There are 15 residues in the CDR3. CDR3 sequence: CASSPNGWATQPQHF. CDR3 in DNA: TGTGCCAGCAGCCCCAACGGGTGGGCGACTCAGCCCCAGCATTTT.

The J gene is TRBJ1-5, the V gene TRBV7-2, with a weak D call TRBD1 (6 bases). The CDR3 is made up of 14 amino acids. The germline gives CDR1 SGHTA, CDR2 FQGNSA. Deletions cut 1 base from V and 6 bases from J, with 10 bases between. The CDR3 protein is CASSLGRGSQPQHF. Here the CDR3 DNA reads TGTGCCAGCAGCTTAGGCAGGGGATCTCAGCCCCAGCATTTT.

The rearrangement links TRBV7-7 to TRBJ2-7; TRBD2 agrees at 7 bases. The CDR3 loop spans 15 amino acids. Germline V lookup: CDR1 SSHAT, CDR2 FNYEAQ (reference sequence). After removal of 1 base from V and 2 bases from J, the junction contained 5 bases not matched to a gene. Here the CDR3 reads CASSLVAGATYEQYF. The CDR3 coding sequence is TGTGCCAGCAGCTTAGTGGCGGGAGCGACCTACGAGCAGTACTTC.

The genes are TRBV28 and TRBJ2-1; D uncertain. Germline lookup yields CDR1 MDHEN and CDR2 SYDVKM. Trimming took off 6 bases at V and 0 bases at J, with 12 bases between the two ends. This CDR3 region has 15 residues. The CDR3 is CASSRGAYSYNEQFF. The CDR3 DNA reads as TGTGCCAGCAGCCGAGGAGCCTACTCCTACAATGAGCAGTTCTTC.

The rearrangement links TRBV7-9 to TRBJ1-1; TRBD1 might be the D (5 bases). V dropped 5 bases and J dropped 10 bases, with 20 bases sitting between them. CDR3 length equals 14 residues. Germline assignment: CDR1 SEHNR and CDR2 FQNEAQ (reference sequence). The CDR3 is CASSPPVGARGAFF. The DNA for the CDR3 is TGTGCCAGCAGCCCTCCCGTAGGGGCGCGGGGAGCTTTCTTT.